Shown below are 12 T cell receptor beta chains from a single sample sequenced in a study of molecular identifiers for immune sequencing clone quantification. TCRdb itself ran the PCR reads through MiXCR, one entry per CDR3 protein. The sample records under 600,000 distinct CDR3 sequences, roughly 23% being singletons. The material sequenced was naive CD8+ T cells from blood, with Jurkat cell RNA spiked in. Subset described: FACS-sorted CD8+CD4-CCR7+CD45RA+ naive T cells. The receptors were sampled from a human donor in good health. Some libraries in this study had Jurkat cell RNA spiked in.

In regard to this clonotype: Possible read error: a much larger clone is one base away. CDR3 nucleotide sequence: TGTGCCAGCAGTGACCCCGGAAGAGGGGCCAACGTCCTGACTTTC. Translating gives CASSDPGRGANVLTF. The V call is TRBV2, the J call TRBJ2-6; no definite D call. Trimming cost V 3 bases and J 4 bases, with 10 bases left between them. The CDR3 extends over 15 amino acids. Germline lookup yields CDR1 SNHLY and CDR2 FYNNEI.

This clonotype was seen a few times. This rearrangement joins TRBV20-1 to TRBJ1-2, with D hard to call. Germline V lookup: CDR1 DFQATT, CDR2 SNEGSKA (reference sequence). Trimming left V 0 bases short and J 8 bases short, with 13 bases between. The CDR3 is 13 amino acids. Here the CDR3 reads CSARDEYQAGYTF. The CDR3 DNA reads as TGCAGTGCTAGAGACGAATACCAAGCGGGCTACACCTTC.

This sequence joins TRBV6-4 and TRBJ1-5; D perhaps matches TRBD1 (6 bases). V lost 6 bases to trimming and J lost 3 bases, with 18 bases between them. The CDR3 contains 16 residues. Germline V gene data show CDR1 as MRHNA and CDR2 as SNTAGT. CDR3 sequence (DNA): TGTGCCAGCAGAACATCCTCAGGGGCGTACAATCAGCCCCAGCATTTT. Its protein product is CASRTSSGAYNQPQHF.

This clonotype was counted many times. This chain connects TRBV15 to TRBJ2-2; 9 nucleotides match TRBD2. The CDR3 loop spans 18 amino acids. Germline V CDR1 and CDR2: LNHNV, YYDKDF (reference sequence). Trimming took 3 bases from V and 0 from J; bases not matched to a gene: 8. The CDR3 reads CATSSGLANKANTGELFF. CDR3 sequence (DNA): TGTGCCACCAGCAGCGGACTAGCGAACAAAGCGAACACCGGGGAGCTGTTTTTT.

Worth noting for this clonotype: Given a much more abundant clone one base away, this may be a read error. The chain recombines TRBV30 with TRBJ2-6, with D unclear. CDR3 length equals 14 residues. Looked up from germline, CDR1 is GTSNPN and CDR2 is SVGIG (reference sequence). Between the trimmed V and J ends, which lost 2 bases and 4 bases, there was a span of 9 bases. The CDR3 spells CAWSIEAGANVLTF. The CDR3 bases are TGTGCCTGGAGTATAGAGGCCGGGGCCAACGTCCTGACTTTC.

Only a few counts were recorded for this clonotype. The V and J genes are TRBV12-3 or TRBV12-4 and TRBJ2-3; no reliable D call. The CDR3 has 15 residues. V lost 2 bases and J lost 6, with 15 bases in between. In DNA, the CDR3 is TGTGCCAGCAGTTTATCCAGCTTTCGGACCGATACGCAGTATTTT. Protein product: CASSLSSFRTDTQYF.

DNA for the CDR3: TGTGCCAGCAGTCCCCTATTATCGGGACAGGGGAACACCGGGGAGCTGTTTTTT. Its protein is CASSPLLSGQGNTGELFF. The rearrangement links TRBV27 to TRBJ2-2; TRBD1 matches 9 bases. The germline gives CDR1 MNHEY, CDR2 SMNVEV (reference sequence). The ends lost 5 bases at V and 1 base at J; junction bases unmatched: 11. The CDR3 spans 18 residues.

This clonotype was recorded at least ten times. The chain employs TRBV10-2 and TRBJ1-5, with D perhaps matching TRBD1 (6 bases). Between the trimmed V and J ends, which lost 3 bases and 8 bases, there was a span of 20 bases. The CDR3 is 16 residues long. Germline V gives CDR1 WSHSY, CDR2 SAAADI. CDR3 protein: CASSEGTHYLGEPQHF. The CDR3 DNA follows: TGCGCCAGCAGTGAAGGGACACACTATCTTGGGGAGCCCCAGCATTTT.

The sample holds many counts of this clonotype. The rearrangement joins TRBV30 to TRBJ1-5; TRBD1 matches 9 bases. The CDR3 is 14 amino acids. Trimming at V came to 2 bases and at J to 14 bases, leaving 13 bases not matched to a gene. Germline CDR1 GTSNPN, CDR2 SVGIG (reference sequence). The DNA for the CDR3 is TGTGCCTGGAGTCACGGACAGGGGTCCGAGTCCGAGCATTTT. Translating it yields CAWSHGQGSESEHF.

The rearrangement joins TRBV20-1 to TRBJ1-4; 9 bases fit TRBD1. CDR1 is DFQATT, CDR2 SNEGSKA, per germline (reference sequence). J lost 2 bases, V lost 5 bases, and 6 bases had no gene match. This CDR3 comprises 15 residues. The CDR3, as DNA: TGCAGTGCTTGGACAGGGGATACCACTAATGAAAAACTGTTTTTT. Protein product: CSAWTGDTTNEKLFF.

This clonotype was observed many times. V gene TRBV29-1 combines with J gene TRBJ2-3; possible D gene TRBD2, 6 bases. The CDR3 totals 13 residues. Per the germline V gene, CDR1 is SQVTM and CDR2 is ANQGSEA. The ends were cut back, 0 bases at V and 2 bases at J, with 6 bases in the middle. The CDR3 region is CSVEEDYTDTQYF. CDR3 nucleotide sequence: TGCAGCGTTGAAGAGGACTACACAGATACGCAGTATTTT.

The chain carries TRBV20-1 and TRBJ1-3, with D possibly TRBD1 on 5 matching bases. The CDR3 is 15 amino acids. V lost 0 bases to trimming and J lost 1 base, with 10 bases between them. CDR1 DFQATT and CDR2 SNEGSKA come from the germline V gene (reference sequence). The CDR3 DNA reads TGCAGTGCTAGAGATCGGTGGGGGTCTGGAAACACCATATATTTT. This gives the protein CSARDRWGSGNTIYF.